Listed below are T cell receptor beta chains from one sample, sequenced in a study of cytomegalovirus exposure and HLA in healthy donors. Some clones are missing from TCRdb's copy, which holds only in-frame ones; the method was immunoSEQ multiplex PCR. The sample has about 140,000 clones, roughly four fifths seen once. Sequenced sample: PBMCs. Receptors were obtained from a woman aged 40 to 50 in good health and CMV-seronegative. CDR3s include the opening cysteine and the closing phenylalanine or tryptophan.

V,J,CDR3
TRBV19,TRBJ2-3,CASSMANTDTQYF
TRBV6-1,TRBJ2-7,CASSYTTGYEQYF
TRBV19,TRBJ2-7,CAAGRGAPYEQYF
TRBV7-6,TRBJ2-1,CASSIHSGSSYNEQFF
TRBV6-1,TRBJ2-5,CASSDRQKVFQETQYF
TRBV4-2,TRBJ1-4,CASSQARVGEKLFF
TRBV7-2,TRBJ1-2,CASSPDRAYGYTF
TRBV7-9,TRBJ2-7,CASSFSGSGYEQYF
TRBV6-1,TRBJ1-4,CASSEMTGKLFF
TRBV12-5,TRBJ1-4,CASGLTGTAYNEKLFF
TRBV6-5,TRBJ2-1,CASSYSGSDNEQFF
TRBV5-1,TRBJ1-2,CASSPDRGNGYTF
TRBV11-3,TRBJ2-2,CASSQGGTGIGELFF
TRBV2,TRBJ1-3,CASRPDRYSGNTIYF
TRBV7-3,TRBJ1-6,CASSIRGGWDSPLHF
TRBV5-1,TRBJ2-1,CASSSTETSGIFF
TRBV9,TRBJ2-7,CASSVGGTGGINEQYF
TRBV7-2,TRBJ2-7,CASDRQTDEQYF
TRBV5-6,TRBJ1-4,CASSSIRQGGEKLFF
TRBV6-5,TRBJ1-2,CASSYSRGYGYTF
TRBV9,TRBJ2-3,CASSVGQEYSGRYTDTQYF
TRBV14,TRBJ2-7,CASSQGGTGATYEQYF